These 27 T cell receptor beta chains were all obtained from the same sample, sequenced in a study of T cell changes during pregnancy in multiple sclerosis. Measured with immunoSEQ multiplex PCR; TCRdb has only the in-frame clones, and not every one. This table has more than 50,000 clones, 75% to 95% appearing once. The sequencing here drew on CD4+ T cells from peripheral blood mononuclear cells, taken after pregnancy. Every receptor here comes from a female donor in good health, enrolled as a control in a pregnancy study.

The V gene is TRBV29-1, the J gene TRBJ1-2; tentative D call: TRBD1 (5 bases). The V end was cut by 6 bases, the J end by 0 bases, with 8 bases between. The CDR3 is 12 residues long. Per germline, CDR1 SQVTM and CDR2 ANQGSEA. DNA for the CDR3: TGCAGCGTCCTCAGGGCTAACTATGGCTACACCTTC. Protein: CSVLRANYGYTF.

The chain is built from TRBV11-2 and TRBJ1-1, with D possibly TRBD1 on 6 matching bases. The V gene's germline CDR1 is SGHAT and CDR2 FQNNGV. V lost 6 bases and J lost 5, with 16 bases in between. The CDR3 sequence is 14 residues long. CDR3 loop: CASRRQVLTTEAFF. In nucleotides, the CDR3 is TGTGCCAGCAGGCGACAGGTTTTAACTACTGAAGCTTTCTTT.

The J gene is TRBJ2-1, the V gene TRBV30, with 7 bases fitting TRBD1. V lost 5 bases and J lost 0; bases outside the gene matches: 4. This CDR3 has 14 amino acids. Germline V gene lookup returns CDR1 GTSNPN and CDR2 SVGIG (reference sequence). The CDR3, as DNA: TGTGCCTGGCATAGGACAGGCTCCTACAATGAGCAGTTCTTC. Amino acids: CAWHRTGSYNEQFF.

This chain joins TRBV6-4 and TRBJ1-3, with 7 nucleotides matching TRBD1. Germline-derived CDR1 and CDR2 are MRHNA and SNTAGT. Germline trimming cut 8 bases from V and 4 bases from J; bases unmatched to any gene: 11. This CDR3 contains 15 residues. For the CDR3, the DNA is TGTGCCAGCGACCCGCCGCAGGGGGTGGGAAACACCATATATTTT. Translated, it gives CASDPPQGVGNTIYF.

The chain joins TRBV11-3 to TRBJ2-7; D unresolved. V was shortened by 2 bases and J by 4 bases, with 12 bases between the two germline ends. This CDR3 has 14 residues. Germline CDR1 SGHNT, CDR2 YENEEA. CDR3 DNA: TGTGCCAGCAGCTTAAGGTTACAGCCGTACGAGCAGTACTTC. Protein: CASSLRLQPYEQYF.

The chain recombines TRBV9 with TRBJ2-5, with no clear D. There are 14 residues in the CDR3. V shed 4 bases and J shed 5 bases, with 15 bases lying between them. Germline assignment: CDR1 SGDLS and CDR2 YYNGEE. The CDR3 protein is CASSFTPNMETQYF. CDR3 DNA sequence: TGTGCCAGCAGCTTCACCCCCAACATGGAGACCCAGTACTTC. Full variable domain (remainder filled in from reference TRBV9 and TRBJ2-5): DSGVTQTPKHLITATGQRVTLRCSPRSGDLSVYWYQQSLDQGLQFLIQYYNGEERAKGNILERFSAQQFPDLHSELNLSSLELGDSALYFCASSFTPNMETQYFGPGTRLLVL.

This clone was seen just once. The V call is TRBV5-8, the J call TRBJ1-1; no definite D call. Between the trimmed V and J ends, which lost 6 bases and 4 bases, there was a span of 16 bases. Germline V gene sequence: CDR1 SGHTS, CDR2 YDEGEE. There are 14 residues in the CDR3. DNA of the CDR3: TGTGCCAGCAATCTCGACGGGGAGATCACTGAAGCTTTCTTT. The encoded protein is CASNLDGEITEAFF.

The rearrangement joins TRBV5-1 to TRBJ1-1; 7 positions agree with TRBD1. The CDR3 has 15 residues. CDR1 SGHRS and CDR2 YFSETQ come from the germline V gene. The V and J ends lost 4 bases and 2 bases, in that order; junction bases with no gene match: 8. DNA of the CDR3: TGCGCCAGCAGCGCGACAGGGTTATTAAACACTGAAGCTTTCTTT. It yields the protein CASSATGLLNTEAFF.

V gene TRBV14 combines with J gene TRBJ2-1; TRBD1 is a possible D gene (6 bases). Germline V gene data show CDR1 as SGHDN and CDR2 as FVKESK. This CDR3 comprises 12 residues. The V end lost 0 bases, the J end lost 14 bases, and 11 bases lay between the germline ends. The CDR3 DNA reads as TGTGCCAGCAGCCAAGAAACAGGGAAGGAGTTCTTC. This gives the protein CASSQETGKEFF.

The chain employs TRBV6-6 and TRBJ1-3; possibly TRBD1 for D (6 bases). V lost 6 bases to trimming and J lost 4 bases, with 16 bases between them. The germline V gene encodes CDR1 MNHNY and CDR2 SVGAGI (reference sequence). The CDR3 runs 15 residues. CDR3 sequence: CASRLTGTYGNTIYF. CDR3 sequence (DNA): TGTGCCAGCAGATTAACCGGGACATACGGAAACACCATATATTTT.

This rearrangement joins TRBV7-2 to TRBJ1-2; D possibly corresponds to TRBD1 (6 bases). V lost 3 bases to trimming and J lost 5 bases, with 16 bases between them. The CDR3 is 15 residues long. Germline loops: CDR1 SGHTA, CDR2 FQGNSA. The CDR3 DNA reads as TGTGCCAGCAGCTTTGACAGGATAGAGGGTTATGGCTACACCTTC. This sequence encodes CASSFDRIEGYGYTF.

This clone was seen once. J is TRBJ1-1 and V is TRBV6-6, with a tentative D call TRBD1 (6 bases). CDR1 and CDR2 (germline): MNHNY, SVGAGI (reference sequence). V was shortened by 7 bases and J by 10 bases, with 19 bases between the two germline ends. The CDR3 spans 13 residues. CDR3 DNA: TGTGCCAGCACCCCTAGCGGCGGGGGCCTAGCTTTCTTT. Its translation: CASTPSGGGLAFF.

A single count supports this clone. J is TRBJ2-7 and V is TRBV10-3; TRBD1 aligns across 9 bases. Losses at the gene ends were 9 bases for V and 3 bases for J; bases not matched to a gene: 6. The CDR3 consists of 13 residues. In germline, CDR1 is ENHRY, CDR2 SYGVKD. CDR3 protein: CAISGTGRYEQYF. CDR3 sequence (DNA): TGTGCCATTTCCGGGACAGGGCGCTACGAGCAGTACTTC.

This chain links TRBV30 with TRBJ1-3; 10 nucleotides line up with TRBD1. Germline-derived CDR1 and CDR2 are GTSNPN and SVGIG (reference sequence). CDR3 length: 14 residues. Unmatched junction bases numbered 7, after V lost 8 bases and J lost 3 bases. CDR3 amino acids: CAGETGGFGNTIYF. CDR3 DNA sequence: TGTGCCGGAGAGACAGGGGGCTTTGGAAACACCATATATTTT.

The J gene is TRBJ2-2, the V gene TRBV7-3; no clear D. V lost 1 base and J lost 2, with 17 bases in between. CDR1 is SGHTA, CDR2 FQGTGA, per germline. The CDR3 totals 18 residues. The CDR3 DNA follows: TGTGCCAGCAGCTTAAGGTTTATGAGCAGGCTCAACACCGGGGAGCTGTTTTTT. Its translation is CASSLRFMSRLNTGELFF.

The CDR3 sequence: CASGTRSYHQPQHF. The CDR3 nucleotides are TGTGCCAGTGGTACGAGGAGTTACCATCAGCCCCAGCATTTT. The genes are TRBV19 and TRBJ1-5; D gene ambiguous. Between the trimmed V and J ends, which lost 8 bases and 5 bases, there was a span of 16 bases. Germline CDR1 and CDR2: LNHDA and SQIVND (reference sequence). This CDR3 is 14 amino acids long.

This clone was counted a single time. This CDR3 is CASRRGTGVEKLFF. Here the CDR3 DNA reads TGTGCCAGCAGGAGAGGGACAGGGGTTGAAAAACTGTTTTTT. The J gene is TRBJ1-4, the V gene TRBV6-5, with 10 positions matching TRBD1. The CDR3 loop spans 14 amino acids. The germline CDR1 and CDR2 sequences are MNHEY and SVGAGI. V shed 6 bases and J 7 bases; nucleotides not matched to a gene: 5.

The genes are TRBV25-1 and TRBJ2-2, with 8 bases that match TRBD1. Trimming cost V 7 bases and J 7 bases; bases outside gene matches: 5. The CDR3 is made up of 13 amino acids. The germline V gene has CDR1 MGHDK and CDR2 SYGVNS. CDR3: CASMDRVGGELFF. CDR3 coding DNA: TGTGCCAGCATGGACAGGGTCGGCGGGGAGCTGTTTTTT.

A single count supports this clone. The chain links TRBV5-6 to TRBJ1-5, with TRBD1 as a possible D gene (5 bases). There are 16 residues in the CDR3. V was pared by 0 bases and J by 3 bases, with 13 bases between. Germline V gene lookup returns CDR1 SGHDT and CDR2 YYEEEE. CDR3 sequence: CASSLEAGIINQPQHF. CDR3 DNA: TGTGCCAGCAGCTTGGAGGCAGGGATTATCAATCAGCCCCAGCATTTT.

V usage is TRBV4-1 and J usage is TRBJ2-6; 7 bases are shared with TRBD1. This CDR3 region has 16 residues. After removal of 2 bases from V and 4 bases from J, the junction contained 5 bases not matched to a gene. The germline V gene encodes CDR1 MGHRA and CDR2 YSYEKL. CDR3 sequence (DNA): TGCGCCAGCAGCCAACCAACAGGGGCCGGGGCCAACGTCCTGACTTTC. This encodes CASSQPTGAGANVLTF.

The chain links TRBV5-4 to TRBJ2-7, with 7 bases fitting TRBD1. Per germline, CDR1 SGHNT and CDR2 YYREEE (reference sequence). The CDR3 has 14 residues. V shed 0 bases and J 0 bases; nucleotides not matched to a gene: 0. CDR3 sequence reads: CASSLDRGSYEQYF. DNA of the CDR3: TGTGCCAGCAGCTTGGACAGGGGCTCCTACGAGCAGTACTTC.

CDR3 sequence: CASKRGGRNQPQHF. CDR3 nucleotide sequence: TGCGCCAGCAAAAGGGGAGGACGCAATCAGCCCCAGCATTTT. The chain combines TRBV4-3 with TRBJ1-5; D perhaps matches TRBD1 (5 bases). The CDR3 consists of 14 residues. Trimming removed 7 bases from V and 2 bases from J, with 12 bases in between. CDR1 and CDR2 (germline): LGHNA, YSLEER.

The chain uses TRBV27 and TRBJ2-1, with TRBD2 as a possible D gene (6 bases). The CDR3 consists of 15 residues. From germline, CDR1 is MNHEY and CDR2 SMNVEV (reference sequence). Trimming took off 2 bases at V and 3 bases at J, with 11 bases between the two ends. In nucleotides, the CDR3 is TGTGCCAGCAGTTTACGAGGGAGGTACTACAATGAGCAGTTCTTC. It specifies CASSLRGRYYNEQFF.

This clone was observed a single time. The rearrangement links TRBV11-2 to TRBJ1-1; TRBD1 is a possible D gene (6 bases). Germline V gives CDR1 SGHAT, CDR2 FQNNGV. The CDR3 totals 14 residues. Trimming took 1 base from V and 4 from J, leaving 10 bases between them. The CDR3 sequence is CASSLAGGRTEAFF. The DNA for the CDR3 is TGTGCCAGCAGCTTAGCGGGGGGCCGCACTGAAGCTTTCTTT.

This rearrangement joins TRBV5-6 to TRBJ2-3, with 8 bases aligning to TRBD2. The trim removed 0 bases at V and 2 bases at J, leaving 2 bases unmatched. The CDR3 spans 15 residues. Germline values: CDR1 SGHDT, CDR2 YYEEEE. The CDR3: CASSLGGGYTDTQYF. In DNA, the CDR3 is TGTGCCAGCAGCTTGGGCGGGGGGTACACAGATACGCAGTATTTT.

This rearrangement joins TRBV9 to TRBJ2-7; D uncertain. This CDR3 is built from 15 residues. V was trimmed by 0 bases and J by 2 bases, leaving 12 bases between them. Looked up from germline, CDR1 is SGDLS and CDR2 is YYNGEE. CDR3 loop: CASSVVSGPTYEQYF. As DNA, the CDR3 is TGTGCCAGCAGCGTAGTATCAGGTCCGACCTACGAGCAGTACTTC.

The V gene is TRBV19, the J gene TRBJ1-2; D is possibly TRBD1 (5 bases). The V and J ends lost 3 bases and 7 bases respectively, with 12 bases between them. The CDR3 has 13 residues. Germline assignment: CDR1 LNHDA and CDR2 SQIVND (reference sequence). The chain's CDR3 is CASSMAGARGYTF. The CDR3 bases are TGTGCCAGTAGTATGGCTGGGGCGCGTGGCTACACCTTC.